This T cell receptor (beta chain) was identified during a study of T cell repertoires in cytomegalovirus infection. Study overall: Public TCR beta signatures indicated both CMV infection and matching HLA type. Findings and limits, study-wide: HLA-C-restricted, CMV-specific TCR beta clonotypes were dominant ex vivo. Of the TCR beta families, the public ones yielded a cumulative frequency that identified carriers of CMV plus the relevant HLA.

MiXCR was run by TCRdb on the reads, yielding one entry per CDR3 protein. Of just under 550,000 distinct CDR3 sequences in the sample, approximately 26% were seen once. A word on this clonotype: What it binds is not known.

The length of the CDR3 is 14 residues. V lost 12 bases and J lost 0; bases outside the gene matches: 10. Germline V gene lookup returns CDR1 KGHDR and CDR2 SFDVKD. Sequenced input: PBMCs. The clonotype originates from a human donor in good health (CMV status not recorded). Some clones in this sample may be carry-over from other donors' samples. V is TRBV24-1 and J is TRBJ2-7; 7 bases match TRBD2. For the CDR3, the DNA is TGTGCCCCGGGGGGTAGCGAGAGCTCCTACGAGCAGTACTTC. Its translation: CAPGGSESSYEQYF.